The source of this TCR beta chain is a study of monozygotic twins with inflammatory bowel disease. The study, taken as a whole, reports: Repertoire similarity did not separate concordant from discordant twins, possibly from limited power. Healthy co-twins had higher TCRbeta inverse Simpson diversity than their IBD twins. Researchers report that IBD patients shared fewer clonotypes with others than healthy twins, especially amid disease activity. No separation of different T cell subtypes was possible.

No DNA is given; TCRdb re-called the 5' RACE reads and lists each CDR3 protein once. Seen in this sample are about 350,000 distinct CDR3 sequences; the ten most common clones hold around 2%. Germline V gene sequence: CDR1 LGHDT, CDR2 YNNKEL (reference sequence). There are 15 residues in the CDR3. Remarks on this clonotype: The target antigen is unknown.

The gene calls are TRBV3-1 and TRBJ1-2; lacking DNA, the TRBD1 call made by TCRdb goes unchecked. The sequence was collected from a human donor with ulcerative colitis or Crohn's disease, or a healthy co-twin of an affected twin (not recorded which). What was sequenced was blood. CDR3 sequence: CASSQITPAAYGYTF.